What follows are 21 T cell receptor beta chains derived from one specimen sequenced in a study of somatic mutations in cytotoxic T cells in rheumatoid arthritis. Sequencing used immunoSEQ multiplex PCR; TCRdb keeps in-frame clones, though not all of them. The sample yields roughly 5,500 clones, roughly 82% seen once. Sequencing was carried out using CD8+ T cells sorted from blood. These receptors were taken from a woman in her 50s with rheumatoid arthritis.

The V gene is TRBV28, the J gene TRBJ2-5, with 9 nucleotides matching TRBD2. The J call may be mistaken, given a closer DNA end match to TRBJ2-7. The length of the CDR3 is 14 residues. Germline assignment: CDR1 MDHEN and CDR2 SYDVKM. The CDR3 coding sequence is TGTGCCAGCAGGTCTAGCGGGATTGGCTACGAGCAGTACTTC. The encoded protein is CASRSSGIGYEQYF.

V usage is TRBV7-6 and J usage is TRBJ2-7; TRBD1 matches 7 bases. Germline loops: CDR1 SGHVS, CDR2 FNYEAQ. After removal of 5 bases from V and 6 bases from J, the junction contained 4 bases not matched to a gene. The length of the CDR3 is 12 residues. The CDR3: CASSPDRVEQYF. For the CDR3, the DNA is TGTGCCAGCAGCCCAGACAGGGTCGAGCAGTACTTC.

This chain uses TRBV6-5 with TRBJ2-6; D gene unclear. Germline V lookup: CDR1 MNHEY, CDR2 SVGAGI. The CDR3 runs to 11 residues. Trimming shortened V by 10 bases and J by 3 bases, and 4 bases separated the two germline ends. The CDR3 spells CATHGANVLTF. The DNA of the CDR3 is TGTGCCACCCATGGGGCCAACGTCCTGACTTTC.

This chain uses TRBV11-3 with TRBJ2-5; D possibly corresponds to TRBD2 (5 bases). Germline V gene data show CDR1 as SGHNT and CDR2 as YENEEA. The V end lost 4 bases, the J end lost 3 bases, and 9 bases lay between the germline ends. CDR3 size: 13 residues. DNA of the CDR3: TGTGCCAGCAGCTCGGGAAGTGAAGAGACCCAGTACTTC. Its protein product is CASSSGSEETQYF.

This sequence joins TRBV7-9 and TRBJ2-2; D gene uncertain. In germline, CDR1 is SEHNR, CDR2 FQNEAQ (reference sequence). The CDR3 consists of 11 residues. V was cut by 5 bases and J by 13 bases, with 11 bases left in between. CDR3 protein: CASSPTVGLFF. The CDR3, as DNA: TGTGCCAGCAGCCCGACTGTAGGGCTGTTTTTT.

This clone has more than one count but fewer than ten. The chain employs TRBV4-1 and TRBJ1-3; no reliable D call. This CDR3 spans 15 amino acids. Germline lookup yields CDR1 MGHRA and CDR2 YSYEKL. V gave up 2 bases and J gave up 0 bases, with 8 bases separating them. CDR3 sequence (DNA): TGCGCCAGCAGCCAAACAGAGCACTCTGGAAACACCATATATTTT. The encoded protein is CASSQTEHSGNTIYF.

The rearrangement joins TRBV4-1 to TRBJ1-1; no definite D call. The germline gives CDR1 MGHRA, CDR2 YSYEKL. This CDR3 is built from 13 residues. The V gene lost 0 bases and the J gene lost 5 bases, with 7 bases spanning the gap. CDR3 in amino acids: CASSQDSETEAFF. The CDR3 DNA reads TGCGCCAGCAGCCAAGATTCGGAGACTGAAGCTTTCTTT.

The J gene is TRBJ1-2, the V gene TRBV29-1, with TRBD1 matching 8 bases. The CDR3 has 12 residues. CDR1 and CDR2 (germline): SQVTM, ANQGSEA. V lost 5 bases, J lost 4 bases, and 3 bases stayed unmatched. As DNA, the CDR3 is TGCAGCGTTCAGACAGGGGCCTATGGCTACACCTTC. Its translation is CSVQTGAYGYTF.

J is TRBJ1-2 and V is TRBV19; 9 nucleotides agree with TRBD1. CDR3 size: 16 residues. From germline, CDR1 is LNHDA and CDR2 SQIVND (reference sequence). Trimming cost V 0 bases and J 7 bases; bases outside gene matches: 9. CDR3 loop: CASSIDPSGQGSGYTF. CDR3 sequence (DNA): TGTGCCAGTAGTATAGATCCCTCGGGACAGGGCTCTGGCTACACCTTC.

This chain joins TRBV4-1 and TRBJ2-7, with D tentatively TRBD1 (7 bases). The CDR3 spans 16 residues. Germline assignment: CDR1 MGHRA and CDR2 YSYEKL. V lost 0 bases and J lost 4, with 16 bases in between. The CDR3 sequence is CASSQDRGTAPYEQYF. CDR3 nucleotides: TGCGCCAGCAGCCAAGACCGCGGGACAGCTCCATACGAGCAGTACTTC.

The DNA for the CDR3 is TGCGCCAGCAGCCGGAACATGCATGAGCGGGAGGCGGGAGATACGCAGTATTTT. It encodes CASSRNMHEREAGDTQYF. V gene TRBV4-1 combines with J gene TRBJ2-3; TRBD2 matches at 9 bases. Germline lookup yields CDR1 MGHRA and CDR2 YSYEKL. With V trimmed by 4 bases and J by 5 bases, 16 bases remained unmatched. This CDR3 has 18 amino acids.

This clone was seen just once. The chain links TRBV14 to TRBJ2-7; D ambiguous. The V end lost 1 base, the J end lost 6 bases, and 7 bases lay between the germline ends. CDR3 size: 12 residues. Germline V CDR1 and CDR2: SGHDN, FVKESK. The CDR3 spells CASSQVPSEQYF. CDR3 bases: TGTGCCAGCAGCCAAGTCCCCTCCGAGCAGTACTTC.

The chain recombines TRBV19 with TRBJ1-5; perhaps TRBD1 as D (5 bases). This CDR3 spans 12 amino acids. Trimming pared 2 bases from V and 9 bases from J, leaving 8 bases between. Germline CDR1 is LNHDA and CDR2 is SQIVND (reference sequence). In DNA, the CDR3 is TGTGCCAGTAGTATAAGGGGTGGGCCCCAGCATTTT. It codes for CASSIRGGPQHF.

Worth noting for this clone: The junction departs from the called germline gene at one end, perhaps through a read error. V and J are TRBV4-1 and TRBJ2-2; D gene uncertain. Germline assignment: CDR1 MGHRA and CDR2 YSYEKL. This CDR3 region has 15 residues. The CDR3 reads CASSQVTANTGELFF. DNA for the CDR3: TGTGCCAGCAGCCAAGTCACAGCGAACACCGGGGAGCTGTTTTTT.

The rearrangement links TRBV15 to TRBJ1-6; D is undetermined. Germline V gene sequence: CDR1 LNHNV, CDR2 YYDKDF (reference sequence). Trimming took off 3 bases at V and 10 bases at J, with 10 bases between the two ends. The CDR3 has 13 residues. The DNA for the CDR3 is TGTGCCACCAGCAGTTCTCCTAGATCACCCCTCCACTTT. Amino acids: CATSSSPRSPLHF.

The V and J genes are TRBV5-3 and TRBJ2-7, with TRBD2 matching over 8 bases. TRBV5-3 is filed as an ORF, its function uncertain. The CDR3 loop spans 15 amino acids. Trimming at V came to 4 bases and at J to 3 bases, leaving 9 bases not matched to a gene. CDR3 sequence: CARSVIAGRRYEQYF. The CDR3 DNA sequence: TGTGCCAGAAGCGTCATAGCGGGAAGGCGCTACGAGCAGTACTTC.

This clone came up a few times. This CDR3 is CASSSSGGYEQFF. CDR3 nucleotides: TGTGCCAGCAGTTCTAGCGGGGGCTATGAGCAGTTCTTC. The chain carries TRBV27 and TRBJ2-1; TRBD2 matches 10 bases. V gave up 4 bases and J gave up 8 bases; unmatched junction bases: 2. The length of the CDR3 is 13 residues. Per germline, CDR1 MNHEY and CDR2 SMNVEV (reference sequence).

The CDR3 reads CASSLVFVETQYF. The CDR3 DNA sequence: TGTGCCAGCAGCTTAGTTTTCGTAGAGACCCAGTACTTC. The chain joins TRBV11-2 to TRBJ2-5, with D unresolved. Trimming shortened V by 1 base and J by 4 bases, and 7 bases separated the two germline ends. Germline V gives CDR1 SGHAT, CDR2 FQNNGV. This CDR3 is 13 amino acids long.

The rearrangement joins TRBV28 to TRBJ2-1; possible D gene TRBD1, 6 bases. The CDR3 is 17 amino acids. The V gene's germline CDR1 is MDHEN and CDR2 SYDVKM. V was cut by 4 bases and J by 6 bases, with 22 bases left in between. CDR3 coding DNA: TGTGCCAGCAGTTCCGACAGAACCGATACAGGGTTCAATGAGCAGTTCTTC. Residues: CASSSDRTDTGFNEQFF.

The chain has TRBV9 and TRBJ2-3; TRBD2 matches at 7 bases. CDR1 is SGDLS, CDR2 YYNGEE, per germline. CDR3 length: 14 residues. Trimming at V came to 3 bases and at J to 0 bases, leaving 1 base not matched to a gene. The CDR3 DNA sequence: TGTGCCAGCAGCGCTAGCGGTAGCACAGATACGCAGTATTTT. Its protein is CASSASGSTDTQYF. The variable domain in full, with the rest retrieved from reference TRBV9 and TRBJ2-3, is DSGVTQTPKHLITATGQRVTLRCSPRSGDLSVYWYQQSLDQGLQFLIQYYNGEERAKGNILERFSAQQFPDLHSELNLSSLELGDSALYFCASSASGSTDTQYFGPGTRLTVL.

This sequence joins TRBV16 and TRBJ2-3; possible D gene TRBD2, 6 bases. The CDR3 has 15 residues. V lost 0 bases, J lost 2 bases, and 9 bases lay in between. Germline CDR1 reads KGHSY; CDR2 reads FQNENV. CDR3 DNA sequence: TGTGCCAGCAGCCAATCCCGGGGGACCACAGATACGCAGTATTTT. Amino acid sequence: CASSQSRGTTDTQYF. Using reference TRBV16 and TRBJ2-3 for the parts outside the CDR3, the full variable domain is GEEVAQTPKHLVRGEGQKAKLYCAPIKGHSYVFWYQQVLKNEFKFLISFQNENVFDETGMPKERFSAKCLPNSPCSLEIQATKLEDSAVYFCASSQSRGTTDTQYFGPGTRLTVL.